Listed below are T cell receptor beta chains from one sample, sequenced in a study of blood T cells in healthy people across ages. TCRdb re-called the 5' RACE reads with MiXCR, one entry per CDR3 protein. This repertoire shows about 830,000 distinct CDR3 sequences, about three fifths found once; its top ten account for approximately 21%. The specimen was blood. These receptors were taken from a man aged 25-45 years in good health. CDR3s include the opening cysteine and the closing phenylalanine or tryptophan. D genes are given only for firm matches. The size field is filled for only some rows; it gives once, few, many or a size class.

TRBD2	TRBV11-1	TRBJ2-7	few	TGTGCCAGCAGCTTAGGGCTAGCGGGAACTTCCTACGAGCAGTACTTC	CASSLGLAGTSYEQYF
TRBD2	TRBV7-2	TRBJ2-2	few	TGTGCCAGCAGGATTACTAGCGGGAGCGATACCGGGGAGCTGTTTTTT	CASRITSGSDTGELFF
TRBD2	TRBV20-1	TRBJ2-5	-	TGCAGTGCTAGAGTTAGCGGGTCCGACGCAGAGACCCAGTACTTC	CSARVSGSDAETQYF
TRBD1	TRBV9	TRBJ2-3	-	TGTGCCAGCAGCGAGCCCGGGACAGAGTACACAGATACGCAGTATTTT	CASSEPGTEYTDTQYF
-	TRBV11-1	TRBJ2-5	few	TGTGCCAGCAGTATTGGGACGGAACAAGAGACCCAGTACTTC	CASSIGTEQETQYF
-	TRBV7-2	TRBJ1-4	many	TGTGCCAGCAGCTTATCCTTGGGACCTACGCTAGAAAAACTGTTTTTT	CASSLSLGPTLEKLFF
-	TRBV7-9	TRBJ2-5	-	TGTGCCAGCAGCCCCTCCGTGGGGGAGTGGCAGACCCAGTACTTC	CASSPSVGEWQTQYF
-	TRBV11-2	TRBJ1-2	-	TGTGCCAGCAGCTTAGTGGGGGCCTCTCGGGGTCGGCTGGACTATGGCTACACCTTC	CASSLVGASRGRLDYGYTF
TRBD1	TRBV24-1	TRBJ2-7	-	TGTGCCACCAGTGAAAGCGGACAGGGGAAGTACGAGCAGTACTTC	CATSESGQGKYEQYF
-	TRBV20-1	TRBJ2-1	once	TGCAGTACGATATCCCGGGACTTTTCCTACAATGAGCAGTTCTTC	CSTISRDFSYNEQFF
-	TRBV4-2	TRBJ1-5	-	TGTGCCAGCAGCCTGATGGGGGGTAGGCAGCCCCAGCATTTT	CASSLMGGRQPQHF
-	TRBV10-3	TRBJ1-1	-	TGTGCCATCAGTGAAGTGATGGGAACTGAAGCTTTCTTT	CAISEVMGTEAFF
TRBD1	TRBV20-1	TRBJ1-5	-	TGCAGTGCTGTTGACAGGGCGGATCAGCCCCAGCATTTT	CSAVDRADQPQHF
TRBD2	TRBV20-1	TRBJ2-5	-	TGCAGTGCTCCGACTAGCGGGGAGGGAGAGACCCAGTACTTC	CSAPTSGEGETQYF
TRBD1	TRBV4-2	TRBJ2-3	-	TGTGCCAGCAGCCTTACACCACAGGGGGAGCCCACAGATACGCAGTATTTT	CASSLTPQGEPTDTQYF
TRBD2	TRBV27	TRBJ2-5	-	TGTGCCAGCAGTCCAATCGGACTAGCGGGGGGCAAGGGGCTGGAGACCCAGTACTTC	CASSPIGLAGGKGLETQYF
TRBD2	TRBV11-2	TRBJ2-7	few	TGTGCCAGCAGCCGAATTCGGGAGGCCGGGGGGCAGTACTTC	CASSRIREAGGQYF
-	TRBV18	TRBJ1-5	-	TGTGCCAGCTCACACAGGGAGGGCAATCAGCCCCAGCATTTT	CASSHREGNQPQHF
-	TRBV20-1	TRBJ2-1	few	TGCAGTGCTAGGACGGGAGACTCCTACAATGAGCAGTTCTTC	CSARTGDSYNEQFF
-	TRBV5-1	TRBJ1-2	-	TGCGCCAGCAGCCGGGACGCCGATGGCTACACCTTC	CASSRDADGYTF
-	TRBV4-2	TRBJ1-2	-	TGTGCCAGCAGCCCGGGGGGGAGGAGTGATTATGGCTACACCTTC	CASSPGGRSDYGYTF
TRBD2	TRBV14	TRBJ2-7	-	TGTGCCAGAACACTTCGGGGTGTCGGGGGGGCAGAGCAGTACTTC	CARTLRGVGGAEQYF
-	TRBV7-3	TRBJ2-1	few	TGTGCCAGCAGCTTAAACCCCCCGTCGGTTAGCTCCTACAATGAGCAGTTCTTC	CASSLNPPSVSSYNEQFF
-	TRBV12-3/TRBV12-4	TRBJ2-3	-	TGTGCCAGCAGCTACACTCTAAAGGGAGATACGCAGTATTTT	CASSYTLKGDTQYF
-	TRBV2	TRBJ2-1	-	TGTGCCAGCAGAGAACGGGGGAGCTCCTACAATGAGCAGTTCTTC	CASRERGSSYNEQFF